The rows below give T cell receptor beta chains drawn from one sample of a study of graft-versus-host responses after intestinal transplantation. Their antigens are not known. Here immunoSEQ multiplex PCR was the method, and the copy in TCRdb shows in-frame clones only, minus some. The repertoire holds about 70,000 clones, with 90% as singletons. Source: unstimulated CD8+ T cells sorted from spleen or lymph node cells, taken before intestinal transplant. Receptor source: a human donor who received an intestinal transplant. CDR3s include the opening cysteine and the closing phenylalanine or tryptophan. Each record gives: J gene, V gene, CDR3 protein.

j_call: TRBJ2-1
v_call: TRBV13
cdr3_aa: CASSHQSDEQFF

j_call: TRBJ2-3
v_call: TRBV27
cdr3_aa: CASTLVASGGATDTQYF

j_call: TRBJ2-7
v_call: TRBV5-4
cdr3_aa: CASSLGSASSYEQYF

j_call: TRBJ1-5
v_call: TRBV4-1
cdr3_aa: CASSHQGGQPQHF

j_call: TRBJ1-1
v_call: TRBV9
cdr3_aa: CASSGTNSGNTEAFF

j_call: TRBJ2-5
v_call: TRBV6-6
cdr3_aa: CASRRDSLETQYF

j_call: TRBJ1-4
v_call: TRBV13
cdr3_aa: CASSLGRYAEKLFF

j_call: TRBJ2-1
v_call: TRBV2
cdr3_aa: CASPGGTGYNEQFF

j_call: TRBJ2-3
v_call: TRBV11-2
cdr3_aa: CASSWTSGGTDTQYF

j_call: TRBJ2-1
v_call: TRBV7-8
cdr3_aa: CASSLEAGVNEQFF

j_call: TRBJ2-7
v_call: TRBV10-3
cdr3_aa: CAISGHQTTYEQYF

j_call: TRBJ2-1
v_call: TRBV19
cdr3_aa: CASTRDSPNNEQFF

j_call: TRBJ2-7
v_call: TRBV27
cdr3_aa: CASSLGLAGEQYF

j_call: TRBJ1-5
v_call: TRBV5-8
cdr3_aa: CASSFGPAERQPQHF

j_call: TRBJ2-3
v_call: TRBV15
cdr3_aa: CATSREFGQTSTDTQYF

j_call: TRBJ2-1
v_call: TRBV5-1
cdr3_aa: CASSPRTSGGFGKQFF

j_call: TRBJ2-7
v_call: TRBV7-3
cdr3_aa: CASSPDDRYYEQYF

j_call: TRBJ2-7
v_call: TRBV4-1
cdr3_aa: CASSQDMRGPGHEQYF

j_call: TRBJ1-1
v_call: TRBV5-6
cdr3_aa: CASSGSTGPEAFF

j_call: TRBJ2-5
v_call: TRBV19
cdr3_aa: CASSPSTSATKETQYF

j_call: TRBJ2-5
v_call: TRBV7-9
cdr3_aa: CASSFEGTQYF

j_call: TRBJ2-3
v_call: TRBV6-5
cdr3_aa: CASSYSTRGDTQYF

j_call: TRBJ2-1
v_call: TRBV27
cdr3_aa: CASRPSGGAYNEQFF

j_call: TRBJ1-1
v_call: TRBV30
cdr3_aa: CAWSVGPAGNTEAFF

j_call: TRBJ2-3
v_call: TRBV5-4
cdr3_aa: CASSLVLGGTDTQYF

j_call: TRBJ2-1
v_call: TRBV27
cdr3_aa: CASIGGLAYNEQFF

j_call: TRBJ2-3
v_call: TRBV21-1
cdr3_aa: CASSAIAATDTQYF

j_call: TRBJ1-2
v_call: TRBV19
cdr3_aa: CASSIDGFDGYTF

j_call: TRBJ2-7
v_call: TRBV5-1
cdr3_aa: CASSPGRDRGVYEQYF

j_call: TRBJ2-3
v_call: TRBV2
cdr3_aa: CASSVQQDKPASTDTQYF

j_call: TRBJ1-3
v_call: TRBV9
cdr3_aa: CASRGQGDHTIYF